This TCR beta chain originates from a study of T cell repertoires in cytomegalovirus infection. Across the whole study: Recently identified HLA-C-restricted CMV epitopes were used, and well-studied HLA-B-restricted CMV epitopes were used as well. CMV infection together with matching HLA type was indicated by public TCR beta signatures.

CDR1 MNHEY and CDR2 SVGEGT come from the germline V gene. Trimming stripped 6 bases from V and 1 base from J, with 19 bases between. The CDR3 has 17 amino acids. TCRdb re-called the reads through MiXCR, storing one row per CDR3 protein. The table includes around 360,000 distinct CDR3 sequences, around a third detected once. About this clonotype itself: What it binds is unknown.

Sequencing used cultured PBMCs, obtained from culture after CMV antigen stimulation. The chain employs TRBV6-2 or TRBV6-3 and TRBJ1-5, with a tentative D call TRBD1 (6 bases). The TCR sequence derives from a human donor in good health (CMV status not recorded). Some clones in this sample may be carry-over from other donors' samples. The CDR3 DNA reads as TGTGCCAGCAGCCGAGGCAGGGGATCTGTGAGCAATCAGCCCCAGCATTTT. Protein sequence: CASSRGRGSVSNQPQHF.